This TCR beta chain originates from a study of blood T cell repertoires in COVID-19. Across the whole study: Both acute and convalescent COVID-19 samples were obtained from the United States, Italy and Spain. T cells, B-cell-depleted T cells, or PBMCs provided the cDNA or gDNA that served as material.

There are 14 residues in the CDR3. Germline V gives CDR1 SGHNT, CDR2 YYREEE (reference sequence). The V and J ends lost 4 bases and 4 bases, in that order; junction bases with no gene match: 2. As originally analysed: For nucleated cells, counts were estimated from reference gene primer amplification. Assay used: immunoSEQ multiplex PCR; TCRdb lists only in-frame clones, some missing. V and J calls and clone size are given by that table; D and trimming were obtained from the DNA. Here the sample spans about 47,000 clones, about four fifths being singletons. The sample was peripheral blood. This chain joins TRBV5-4 and TRBJ2-5; 12 bases align to TRBD2. The TCR originated in a middle-aged man with acute or convalescent COVID-19. Here the CDR3 DNA reads TGTGCCAGCAGCCCTAGCGGGGGGGTAGAGACCCAGTACTTC. Protein sequence: CASSPSGGVETQYF. The variable domain in full, with the rest retrieved from reference TRBV5-4 and TRBJ2-5, is ETGVTQSPTHLIKTRGQQVTLRCSSQSGHNTVSWYQQALGQGPQFIFQYYREEENGRGNFPPRFSGLQFPNYSSELNVNALELDDSALYLCASSPSGGVETQYFGPGTRLLVL.